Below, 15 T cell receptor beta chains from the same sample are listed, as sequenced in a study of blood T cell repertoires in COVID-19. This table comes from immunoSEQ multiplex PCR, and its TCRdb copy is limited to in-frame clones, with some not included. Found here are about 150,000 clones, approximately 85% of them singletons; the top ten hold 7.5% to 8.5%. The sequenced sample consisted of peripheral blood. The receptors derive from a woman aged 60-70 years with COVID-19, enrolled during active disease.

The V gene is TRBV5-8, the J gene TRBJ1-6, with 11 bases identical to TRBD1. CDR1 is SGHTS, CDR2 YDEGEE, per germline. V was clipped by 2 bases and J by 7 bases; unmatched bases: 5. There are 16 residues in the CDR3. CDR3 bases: TGTGCCAGCAGCTTTCCTGGGACAGGGGGGAATTCACCCCTCCACTTT. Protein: CASSFPGTGGNSPLHF.

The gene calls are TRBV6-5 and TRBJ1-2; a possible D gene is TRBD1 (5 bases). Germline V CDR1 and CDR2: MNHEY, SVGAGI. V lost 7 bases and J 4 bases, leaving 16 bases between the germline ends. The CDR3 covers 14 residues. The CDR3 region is CASTRGGAGYGYTF. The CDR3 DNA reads TGTGCCAGCACCCGAGGCGGGGCAGGCTATGGCTACACCTTC.

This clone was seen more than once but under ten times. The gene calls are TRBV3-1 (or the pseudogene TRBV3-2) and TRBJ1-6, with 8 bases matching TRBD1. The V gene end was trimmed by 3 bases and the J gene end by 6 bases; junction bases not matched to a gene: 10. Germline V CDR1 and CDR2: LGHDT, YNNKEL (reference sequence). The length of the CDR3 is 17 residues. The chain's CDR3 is CASSHRQGRIANSPLHF. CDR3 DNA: TGTGCCAGCAGCCACCGACAGGGGAGGATCGCTAATTCACCCCTCCACTTT.

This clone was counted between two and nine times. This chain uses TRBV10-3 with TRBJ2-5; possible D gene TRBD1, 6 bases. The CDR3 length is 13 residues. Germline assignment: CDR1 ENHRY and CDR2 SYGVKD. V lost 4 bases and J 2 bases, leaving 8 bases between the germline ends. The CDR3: CAISGTAQETQYF. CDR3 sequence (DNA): TGTGCCATCAGTGGGACAGCACAAGAGACCCAGTACTTC.

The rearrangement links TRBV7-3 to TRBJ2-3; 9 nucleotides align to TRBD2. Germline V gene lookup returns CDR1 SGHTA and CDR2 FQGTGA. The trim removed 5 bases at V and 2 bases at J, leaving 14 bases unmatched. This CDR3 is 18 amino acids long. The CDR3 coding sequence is TGTGCCAGCAGCCCGACCCAGATAGAGCGGGGGGTCACAGATACGCAGTATTTT. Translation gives CASSPTQIERGVTDTQYF.

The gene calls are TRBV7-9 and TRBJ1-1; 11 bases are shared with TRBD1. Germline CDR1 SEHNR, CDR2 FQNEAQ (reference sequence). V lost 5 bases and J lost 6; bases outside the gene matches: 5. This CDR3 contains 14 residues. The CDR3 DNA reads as TGTGCCAGCAGCCCCGGACAGGGGGCCCCTGAAGCTTTCTTT. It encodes CASSPGQGAPEAFF.

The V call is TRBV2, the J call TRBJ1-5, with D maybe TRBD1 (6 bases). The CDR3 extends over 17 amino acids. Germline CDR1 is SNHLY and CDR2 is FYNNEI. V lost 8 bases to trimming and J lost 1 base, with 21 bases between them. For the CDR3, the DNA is TGTGCCAGCGATGGGGGCAGGGCGGGAGTAAGCAATCAGCCCCAGCATTTT. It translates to CASDGGRAGVSNQPQHF.

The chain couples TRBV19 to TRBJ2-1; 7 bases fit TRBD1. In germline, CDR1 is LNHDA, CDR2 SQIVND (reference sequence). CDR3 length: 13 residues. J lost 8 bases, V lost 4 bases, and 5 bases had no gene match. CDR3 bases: TGTGCCAGTAGTAACGTACAGGGGTATGAGCAGTTCTTC. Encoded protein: CASSNVQGYEQFF.

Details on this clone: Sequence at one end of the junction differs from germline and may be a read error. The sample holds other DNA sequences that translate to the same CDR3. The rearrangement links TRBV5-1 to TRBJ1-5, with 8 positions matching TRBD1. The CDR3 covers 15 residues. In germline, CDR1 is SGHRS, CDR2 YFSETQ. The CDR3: CASSPTGGRNQPQHF. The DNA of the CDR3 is TGCGCCAGCAGCCCCACAGGGGGACGCAATCAGCCCCAACATTTT.

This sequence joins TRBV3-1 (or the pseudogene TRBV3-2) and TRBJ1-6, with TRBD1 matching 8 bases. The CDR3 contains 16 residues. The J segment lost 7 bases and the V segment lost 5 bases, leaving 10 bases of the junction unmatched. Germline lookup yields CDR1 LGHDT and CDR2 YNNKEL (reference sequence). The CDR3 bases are TGTGCCAGCAGCTATACACCCGGGACAGGAAATTCACCCCTCCACTTT. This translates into CASSYTPGTGNSPLHF.

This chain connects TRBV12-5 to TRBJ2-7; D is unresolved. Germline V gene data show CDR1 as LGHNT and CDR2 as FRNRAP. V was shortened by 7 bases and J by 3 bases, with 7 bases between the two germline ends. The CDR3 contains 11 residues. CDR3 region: CASAEIYEQYF. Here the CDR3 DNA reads TGTGCTAGTGCTGAGATCTACGAGCAGTACTTC.

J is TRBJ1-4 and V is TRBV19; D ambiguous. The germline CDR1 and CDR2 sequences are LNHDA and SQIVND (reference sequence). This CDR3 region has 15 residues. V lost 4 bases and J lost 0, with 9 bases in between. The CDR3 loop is CASSRFRSTNEKLFF. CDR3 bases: TGTGCCAGTAGTAGATTCAGATCAACTAATGAAAAACTGTTTTTT.

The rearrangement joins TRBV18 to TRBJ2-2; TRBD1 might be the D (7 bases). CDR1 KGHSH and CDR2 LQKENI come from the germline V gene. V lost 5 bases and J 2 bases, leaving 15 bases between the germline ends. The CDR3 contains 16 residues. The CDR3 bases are TGTGCCAGCTCAGGAGGGGGCTCTAGAAACACCGGGGAGCTGTTTTTT. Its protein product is CASSGGGSRNTGELFF.

CDR3 nucleotides: TGTGCCATCAGTGAGTCGGAAAGGGGGAACTATGGCTACACCTTC. Translated: CAISESERGNYGYTF. This chain connects TRBV10-3 to TRBJ1-2, with D tentatively TRBD1 (6 bases). The CDR3 length is 15 residues. Trimming left V 0 bases short and J 2 bases short, with 10 bases between. Germline CDR1 reads ENHRY; CDR2 reads SYGVKD.

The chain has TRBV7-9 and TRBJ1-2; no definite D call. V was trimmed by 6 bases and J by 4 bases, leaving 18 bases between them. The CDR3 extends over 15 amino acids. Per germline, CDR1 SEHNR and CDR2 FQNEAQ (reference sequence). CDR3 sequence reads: CASSSLDGSFYGYTF. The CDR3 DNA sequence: TGTGCCAGCAGTTCCCTGGATGGGAGCTTCTATGGCTACACCTTC.